This T cell receptor (beta chain) was captured in a study of human T cells and chemical hapten exposure. Whole-study results and caveats: With DPC sensitization, TCRs exceeding 1 in 1000 frequency showed no change.

As regards this clonotype: Its antigen is still unknown.

Germline CDR1 reads SQVTM; CDR2 reads ANQGSEA. Between the trimmed V and J ends, which lost 6 bases and 2 bases, there was a span of 17 bases. The CDR3 length is 15 residues. Time point given: patch test 1, 2 weeks after DPC sensitization. Treatment noted: therapeutic diphenylcyclopropenone sensitization with weekly scalp DPC. TCRdb analysed the RACE reads with MiXCR anew, one entry per CDR3 protein. The repertoire has about 360,000 distinct CDR3 sequences, roughly 6.9% of them found once; the top ten carry roughly 8%. The chain carries TRBV29-1 and TRBJ2-1; D is tentatively TRBD1 or TRBD2 (5 bases each). The specimen comprised whole blood, sampled in connection with sensitization to the hapten diphenylcyclopropenone (DPC). The origin of this receptor is a woman between 18 and 29 years old with alopecia areata. Some clones in this sample may be carry-over from other donors' samples. CDR3 sequence: CSVSKQGPPYNEQFF. In DNA, the CDR3 is TGCAGCGTATCAAAGCAGGGACCTCCCTACAATGAGCAGTTCTTC.